This record looks at one TCR beta chain sequence and its context. What it binds is unknown. Treatment of the sample: some 20 received Ad26.COV2.S at low or high dose, single or two shots; about 5 received placebo; per-sample allocation not given. Material that was analyzed had been drawn on day 63 after the first vaccine or placebo injection. At a Boston site, the person donating was an adult of 18-55 years. Sequencing used immunoSEQ multiplex PCR; TCRdb keeps in-frame clones, though not all of them. The table shows hundreds of thousands of clones, with around 89% occurring only once. The CDR3 is made up of 13 amino acids. With 4 bases removed from V and 4 bases from J, the gap between germline ends came to 10 bases. CDR1 and CDR2 from the germline V gene are MRHNA and SNTAGT. This entry belongs to a study of Ad26.COV2.S vaccination and SARS-CoV-2 variants. Whole-study context: Vaccine-arm donor from the placebo-controlled COV1001 Ad26.COV2.S trial. Study-wide points: An underestimation of total T cell responses may have resulted from the TCR breadth and depth analyses. Vaccine recipients had higher spike-specific TCR breadth than placebo recipients.

Sequenced here: peripheral blood, sampled in a trial of Ad26.COV2.S vaccine versus placebo. The receptor's source is a person between 18 and 65 years old who received the Ad26.COV2.S COVID-19 vaccine or a placebo. This chain joins TRBV6-4 and TRBJ1-2; D is uncertain. The CDR3 loop is CASSAARPYGYTF. For the CDR3, the DNA is TGTGCCAGCAGTGCGGCCCGACCCTATGGCTACACCTTC.